This paragraph reports one T cell receptor beta chain. The record originates from a study of blood T cell repertoires in COVID-19. Authors' processing steps: Estimation of nucleated cell counts was performed using reference gene primer amplification. Generated by immunoSEQ multiplex PCR, the TCRdb table keeps only in-frame clones and is missing some. From that table come the V and J calls and clone size; the DNA was used to work out D and trimming. The repertoire has fewer than 400,000 clones, under 90% of them found once; the top ten carry approximately 5%. Sequencing was carried out using PBMCs or T cells enriched from blood (not recorded which). This sequence was found in a man between 60 and 75 years old who had recovered from COVID-19.

DNA of the CDR3: TGTGCCAGTAGTATCAGGAAGTTGGGGCGAGAGACCCAGTACTTC. Its translation is CASSIRKLGRETQYF. The V and J genes are TRBV19 and TRBJ2-5; perhaps TRBD1 as D (5 bases). The V gene's germline CDR1 is LNHDA and CDR2 SQIVND (reference sequence). The CDR3 is 15 amino acids. The V end was cut by 3 bases, the J end by 4 bases, with 15 bases between.